Described below is a single TCR beta chain sequence and its context. These data belong to a study of cytomegalovirus exposure and HLA in healthy donors. The PCR made use of 60 Vbeta and 13 Jbeta primers. The repertoire was sequenced with immunoSEQ multiplex PCR; TCRdb's copy has only in-frame clones and lacks some. The data show approximately 300,000 clones, with 70% to 90% seen just once and 2% to 2.5% held by the top ten. The CDR3 runs 16 residues. Germline assignment: CDR1 LNHDA and CDR2 SQIVND (reference sequence). Trimming took 7 bases from V and 2 from J; bases not matched to a gene: 11. The V and J genes are TRBV19 and TRBJ1-5, with 7 nucleotides matching TRBD1. Sequencing was performed on PBMCs. This receptor was taken from a woman aged 40-49 years in good health and CMV-seropositive. The CDR3 DNA sequence: TGTGCCAGTAACAAAGGGGGCGGCGGACGCAATCAGCCCCAGCATTTT. Its protein product is CASNKGGGGRNQPQHF.